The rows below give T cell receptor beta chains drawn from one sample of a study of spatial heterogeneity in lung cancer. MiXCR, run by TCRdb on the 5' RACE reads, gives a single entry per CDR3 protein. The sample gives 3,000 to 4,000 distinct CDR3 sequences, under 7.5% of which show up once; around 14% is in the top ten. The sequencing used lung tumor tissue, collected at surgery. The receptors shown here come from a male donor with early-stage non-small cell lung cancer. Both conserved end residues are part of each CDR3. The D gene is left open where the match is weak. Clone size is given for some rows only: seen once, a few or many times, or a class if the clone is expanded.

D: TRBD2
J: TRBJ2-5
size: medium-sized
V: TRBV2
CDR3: CASSGGGPQETQYF
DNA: TGTGCCAGCAGCGGCGGGGGGCCCCAAGAGACCCAGTACTTC

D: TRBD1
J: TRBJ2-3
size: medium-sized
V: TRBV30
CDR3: CAWGTGAITDTQYF
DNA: TGTGCCTGGGGGACAGGGGCGATCACAGATACGCAGTATTTT

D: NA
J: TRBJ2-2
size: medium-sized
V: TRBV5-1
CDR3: CASSLTGNTGELFF
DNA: TGCGCCAGCAGCTTGACTGGGAACACCGGGGAGCTGTTTTTT

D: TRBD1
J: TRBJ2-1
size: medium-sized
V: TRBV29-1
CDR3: CSVNRDREQFF
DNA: TGCAGCGTTAACCGGGACAGGGAGCAGTTCTTC

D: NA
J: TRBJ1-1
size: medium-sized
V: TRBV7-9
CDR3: CASSTGTPNTEAFF
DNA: TGTGCCAGCAGCACCGGGACACCGAACACTGAAGCTTTCTTT

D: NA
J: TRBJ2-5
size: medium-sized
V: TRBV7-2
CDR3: CASSKPGVQETQYF
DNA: TGTGCCAGCAGTAAACCGGGAGTACAAGAGACCCAGTACTTC

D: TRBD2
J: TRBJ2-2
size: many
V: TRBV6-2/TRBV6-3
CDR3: CASSYATSGGSGELFF
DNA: TGTGCCAGCAGTTACGCGACTAGCGGGGGATCCGGGGAGCTGTTTTTT

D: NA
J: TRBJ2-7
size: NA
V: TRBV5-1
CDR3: CASSLGRVSLEQYF
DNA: TGCGCCAGCAGCTTGGGTAGGGTAAGCCTCGAGCAGTACTTC

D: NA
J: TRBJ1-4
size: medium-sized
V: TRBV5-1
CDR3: CASSLGATNEKLFF
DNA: TGCGCCAGCAGCTTGGGAGCAACTAATGAAAAACTGTTTTTT

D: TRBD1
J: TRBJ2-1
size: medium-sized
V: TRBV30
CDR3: CAWRHSDRGSYNEQFF
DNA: TGTGCCTGGAGGCACTCTGACAGGGGATCCTACAATGAGCAGTTCTTC

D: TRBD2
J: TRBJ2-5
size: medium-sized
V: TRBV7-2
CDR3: CASSPSLTSDILF
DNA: TGTGCCAGCAGCCCAAGCCTTACTAGCGACATACTCTTC

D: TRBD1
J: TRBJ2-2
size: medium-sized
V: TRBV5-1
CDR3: CASSWTGRTGELFF
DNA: TGCGCCAGCAGCTGGACAGGGCGGACCGGGGAGCTGTTTTTT

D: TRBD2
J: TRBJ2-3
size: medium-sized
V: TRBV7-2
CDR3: CASSRGLADTDTQYF
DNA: TGTGCCAGCAGCCGAGGACTAGCCGACACAGATACGCAGTATTTT

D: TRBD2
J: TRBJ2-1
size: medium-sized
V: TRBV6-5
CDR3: CASSYSGVAYNEQFF
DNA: TGTGCCAGCAGTTACAGCGGGGTCGCCTACAATGAGCAGTTCTTC

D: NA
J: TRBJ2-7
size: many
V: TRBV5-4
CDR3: CASSSDEGPYEQYF
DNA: TGTGCCAGCAGCTCGGACGAAGGCCCTTACGAGCAGTACTTC

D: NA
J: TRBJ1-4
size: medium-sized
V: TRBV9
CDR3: CASSKTDGGVGEKLFF
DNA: TGTGCCAGCAGTAAGACCGACGGGGGAGTGGGAGAAAAACTGTTTTTT

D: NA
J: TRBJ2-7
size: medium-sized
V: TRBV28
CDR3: CASTGLGGRLADSVREQYF
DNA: TGTGCCAGCACCGGACTAGGGGGGAGGCTAGCCGACAGTGTGCGGGAGCAGTACTTC

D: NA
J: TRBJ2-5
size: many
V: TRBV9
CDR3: CASSVGGMRQETQYF
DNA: TGTGCCAGCAGCGTAGGAGGAATGAGACAAGAGACCCAGTACTTC

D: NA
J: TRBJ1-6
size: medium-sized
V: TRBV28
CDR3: CASSLRQTLYNSPLHF
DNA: TGTGCCAGCAGTTTAAGACAGACCCTCTATAATTCACCCCTCCACTTT

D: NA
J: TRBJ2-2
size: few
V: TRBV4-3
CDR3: CASSPGAAGELFF
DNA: TGCGCCAGCAGCCCTGGGGCAGCCGGGGAGCTGTTTTTT

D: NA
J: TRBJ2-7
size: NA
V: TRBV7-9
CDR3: CASSLFRDGSYEQCF
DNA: TGTGCCAGCAGCTTATTCCGGGACGGATCCTACGAGCAGTGCTTC

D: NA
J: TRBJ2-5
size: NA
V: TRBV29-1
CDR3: CSVGEGKKETKYF
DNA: TGCAGCGTTGGAGAGGGCAAAAAAGAGACCAAGTACTTC

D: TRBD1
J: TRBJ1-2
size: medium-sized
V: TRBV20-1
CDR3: CSAARDRNYGYTF
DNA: TGCAGTGCTGCACGGGACAGGAACTATGGCTACACCTTC

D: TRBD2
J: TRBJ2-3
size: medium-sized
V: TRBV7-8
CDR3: CASSFGVAGDTQYF
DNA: TGTGCCAGCAGCTTCGGGGTAGCGGGGGACACGCAGTATTTT

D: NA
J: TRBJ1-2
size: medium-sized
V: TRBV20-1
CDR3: CSAILGGTYGYTF
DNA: TGCAGTGCTATTTTAGGGGGGACCTATGGCTACACCTTC

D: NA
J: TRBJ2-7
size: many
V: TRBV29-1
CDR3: CSVGEGPYEQYF
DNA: TGCAGCGTTGGTGAGGGGCCCTACGAGCAGTACTTC

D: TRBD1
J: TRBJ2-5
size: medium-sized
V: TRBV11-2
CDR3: CASSKTGIGETQYF
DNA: TGTGCCAGCAGCAAGACAGGGATCGGAGAGACCCAGTACTTC

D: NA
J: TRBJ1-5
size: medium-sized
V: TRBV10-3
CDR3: CAISRDTNQPQHF
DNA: TGTGCCATCAGCCGGGACACTAATCAGCCCCAGCATTTT

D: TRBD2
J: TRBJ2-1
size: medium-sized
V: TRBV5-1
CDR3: CASSLRTSENNEQFF
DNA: TGCGCCAGCAGCTTAAGGACTAGCGAGAACAATGAGCAGTTCTTC

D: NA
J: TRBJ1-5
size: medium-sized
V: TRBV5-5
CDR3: CASSFGRGSNQPQHF
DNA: TGTGCCAGCAGCTTTGGGAGGGGGAGCAATCAGCCCCAGCATTTT

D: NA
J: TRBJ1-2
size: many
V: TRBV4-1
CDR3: CASSRDGYGYTF
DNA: TGCGCCAGCAGCCGAGACGGCTATGGCTACACCTTC

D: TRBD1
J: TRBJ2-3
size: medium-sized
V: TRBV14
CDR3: CASSLIGQGAKDTQYF
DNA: TGTGCCAGCAGCCTGATTGGACAGGGGGCGAAAGATACGCAGTATTTT

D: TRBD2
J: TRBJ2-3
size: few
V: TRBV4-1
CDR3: CASSQQLAATDTQYF
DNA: TGCGCCAGCAGCCAGCAACTAGCGGCCACAGATACGCAGTATTTT

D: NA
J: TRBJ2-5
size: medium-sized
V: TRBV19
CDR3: CASSGTGRETQYF
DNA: TGTGCCAGTAGTGGTACAGGGAGAGAGACCCAGTACTTC

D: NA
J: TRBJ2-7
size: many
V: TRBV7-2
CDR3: CASSLEWTKTYEQYF
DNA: TGTGCCAGCAGCTTGGAGTGGACGAAAACCTACGAGCAGTACTTC

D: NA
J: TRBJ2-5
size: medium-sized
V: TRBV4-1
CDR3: CASSQPSTGTQETQYF
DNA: TGCGCCAGCAGCCAACCCTCCACCGGGACGCAAGAGACCCAGTACTTC

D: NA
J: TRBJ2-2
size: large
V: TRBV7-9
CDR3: CASSPMTETGELFF
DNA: TGTGCCAGCAGCCCTATGACCGAAACCGGGGAGCTGTTTTTT

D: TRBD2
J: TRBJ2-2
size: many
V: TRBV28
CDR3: CASSLTGTSGAGELFF
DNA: TGTGCCAGCAGCTTAACCGGGACTAGCGGAGCCGGGGAGCTGTTTTTT

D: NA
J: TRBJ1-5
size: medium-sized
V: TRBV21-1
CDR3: CASRVRTWGQPQHF
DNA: TGTGCCAGCAGGGTCAGGACCTGGGGACAGCCCCAGCATTTT

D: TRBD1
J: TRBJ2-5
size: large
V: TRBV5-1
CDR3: CASSPGQAYQETQYF
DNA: TGCGCCAGCAGCCCCGGACAGGCGTACCAAGAGACCCAGTACTTC

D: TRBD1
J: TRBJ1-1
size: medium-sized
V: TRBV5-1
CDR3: CASSLGTAIEAFF
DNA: TGCGCCAGCAGCTTAGGGACAGCCATTGAAGCTTTCTTT

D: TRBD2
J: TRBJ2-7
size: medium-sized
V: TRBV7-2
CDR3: CASGLAGGVKEQYF
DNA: TGTGCCAGCGGACTAGCGGGAGGGGTTAAGGAGCAGTACTTC

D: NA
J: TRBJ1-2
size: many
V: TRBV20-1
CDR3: CSASPGVNYGYTF
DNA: TGCAGCGCGAGTCCAGGGGTTAACTATGGCTACACCTTC

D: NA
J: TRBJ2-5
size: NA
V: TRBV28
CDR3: CASSLYSWETQYF
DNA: TGTGCCAGCAGTTTATATTCGTGGGAGACCCAGTACTTC

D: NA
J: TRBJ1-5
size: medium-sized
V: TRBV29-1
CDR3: CSVGQGGNQPQHF
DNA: TGCAGCGTCGGTCAGGGTGGCAATCAGCCCCAGCATTTT

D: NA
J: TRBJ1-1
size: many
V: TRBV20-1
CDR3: CSARPMNTEAFF
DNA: TGCAGTGCTAGACCCATGAACACTGAAGCTTTCTTT

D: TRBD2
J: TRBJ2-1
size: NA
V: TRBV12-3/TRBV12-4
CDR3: CASRPLAGGRNEQFF
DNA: TGTGCCAGCAGACCTCTAGCGGGGGGGCGAAATGAGCAGTTCTTC

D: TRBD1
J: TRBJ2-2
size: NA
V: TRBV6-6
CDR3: CASTPMEGTGITGELFF
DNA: TGTGCCAGCACCCCAATGGAGGGGACAGGGATCACCGGGGAGCTGTTTTTT

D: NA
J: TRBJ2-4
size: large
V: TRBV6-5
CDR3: CASSPGLLAKNIQYF
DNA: TGTGCCAGCAGCCCGGGACTCCTAGCCAAAAACATTCAGTACTTC

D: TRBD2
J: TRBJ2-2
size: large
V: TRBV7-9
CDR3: CASSSPSGTSGRGELFF
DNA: TGTGCCAGCAGCTCTCCTTCCGGGACTAGCGGTCGCGGGGAGCTGTTTTTT

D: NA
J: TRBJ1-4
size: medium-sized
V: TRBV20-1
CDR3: CSASGPLSEKLFF
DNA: TGCAGTGCTTCGGGCCCCCTCTCTGAAAAACTGTTTTTT

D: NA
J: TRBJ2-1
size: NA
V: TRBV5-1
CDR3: CASSEYRAVLVNEQFF
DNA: TGCGCCAGCAGCGAGTACCGGGCCGTGTTAGTCAATGAGCAGTTCTTC

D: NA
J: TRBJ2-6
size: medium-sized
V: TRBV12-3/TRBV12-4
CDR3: CASRFGGANVLTF
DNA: TGTGCCAGCAGGTTCGGCGGGGCCAACGTCCTGACTTTC

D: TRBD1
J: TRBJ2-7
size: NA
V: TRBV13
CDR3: CASSLLGQGSYEQYF
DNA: TGTGCCAGCAGCCTTCTGGGACAGGGCTCCTACGAGCAGTACTTC

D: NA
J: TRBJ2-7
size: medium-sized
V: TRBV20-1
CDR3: CSARGLGAFVEYF
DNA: TGCAGTGCTAGGGGTTTGGGCGCATTTGTGGAGTACTTC

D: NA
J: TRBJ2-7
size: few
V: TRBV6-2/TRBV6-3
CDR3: CASSRTQAYSYEQYF
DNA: TGTGCCAGCAGCCGCACCCAGGCGTACTCCTACGAGCAGTACTTC

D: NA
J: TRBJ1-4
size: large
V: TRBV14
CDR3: CASSRIGPGHANEKLFF
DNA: TGTGCCAGCAGCCGAATCGGGCCTGGTCACGCGAATGAAAAACTGTTTTTT

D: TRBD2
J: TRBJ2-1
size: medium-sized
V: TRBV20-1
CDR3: CSARGPRGVRLYNEQFF
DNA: TGCAGTGCTAGAGGTCCACGGGGGGTTCGGCTCTACAATGAGCAGTTCTTC